This T cell receptor (beta chain) comes out of a study of blood T cell repertoires in COVID-19. Across the study: In each case, the material was cDNA or gDNA derived from T cells, B-cell-depleted T cells, or PBMCs.

The germline V and J ends were trimmed by 3 bases and 4 bases, with 11 bases remaining between them. The CDR3 is 15 residues long. CDR1 KGHDR and CDR2 SFDVKD come from the germline V gene. TCRdb's table, derived via immunoSEQ multiplex PCR, lists solely in-frame clones and lacks some. This sample carries about 110,000 clones, about 89% of them seen once, and the ten largest clones take roughly 4%. This chain joins TRBV24-1 and TRBJ2-2, with D unclear. Sample: peripheral blood. The source is a middle-aged man with acute or convalescent COVID-19. CDR3 DNA sequence: TGTGCCACCAGTGATCCGAAGAGGTTCACCGGGGAGCTGTTTTTT. Protein: CATSDPKRFTGELFF.